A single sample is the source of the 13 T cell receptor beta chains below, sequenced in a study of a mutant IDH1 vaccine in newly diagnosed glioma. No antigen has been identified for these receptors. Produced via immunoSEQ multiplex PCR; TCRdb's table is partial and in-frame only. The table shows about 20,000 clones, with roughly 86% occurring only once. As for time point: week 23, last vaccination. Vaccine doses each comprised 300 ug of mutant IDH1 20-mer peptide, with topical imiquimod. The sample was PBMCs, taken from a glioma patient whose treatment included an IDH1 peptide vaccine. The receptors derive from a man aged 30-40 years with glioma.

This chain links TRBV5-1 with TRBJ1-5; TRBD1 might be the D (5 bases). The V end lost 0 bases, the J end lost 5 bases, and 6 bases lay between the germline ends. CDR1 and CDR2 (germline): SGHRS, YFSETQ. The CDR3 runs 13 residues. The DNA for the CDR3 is TGCGCCAGCAGCTTGGTGGGGGATCAGCCCCAGCATTTT. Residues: CASSLVGDQPQHF.

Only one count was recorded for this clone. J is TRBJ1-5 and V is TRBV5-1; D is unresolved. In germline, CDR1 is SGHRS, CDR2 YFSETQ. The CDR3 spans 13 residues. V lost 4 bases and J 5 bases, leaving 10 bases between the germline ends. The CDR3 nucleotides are TGCGCCAGCAGCCCCGAAGGGCATCAGCCCCAGCATTTT. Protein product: CASSPEGHQPQHF. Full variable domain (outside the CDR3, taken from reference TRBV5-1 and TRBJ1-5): KAGVTQTPRYLIKTRGQQVTLSCSPISGHRSVSWYQQTPGQGLQFLFEYFSETQRNKGNFPGRFSGRQFSNSRSEMNVSTLELGDSALYLCASSPEGHQPQHFGDGTRLSIL.

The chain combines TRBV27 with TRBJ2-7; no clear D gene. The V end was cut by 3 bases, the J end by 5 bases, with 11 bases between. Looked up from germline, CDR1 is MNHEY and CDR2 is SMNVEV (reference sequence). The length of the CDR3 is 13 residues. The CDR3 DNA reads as TGTGCCAGCAGTTTTTTGGGGTTGGACGAGCAGTACTTC. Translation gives CASSFLGLDEQYF.

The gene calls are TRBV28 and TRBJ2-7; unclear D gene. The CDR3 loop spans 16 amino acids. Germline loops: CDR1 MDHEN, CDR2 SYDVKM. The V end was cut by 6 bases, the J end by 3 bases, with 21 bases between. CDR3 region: CASSPAQIDFYYEQYF. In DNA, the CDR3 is TGTGCCAGCAGCCCGGCCCAGATAGACTTTTACTACGAGCAGTACTTC.

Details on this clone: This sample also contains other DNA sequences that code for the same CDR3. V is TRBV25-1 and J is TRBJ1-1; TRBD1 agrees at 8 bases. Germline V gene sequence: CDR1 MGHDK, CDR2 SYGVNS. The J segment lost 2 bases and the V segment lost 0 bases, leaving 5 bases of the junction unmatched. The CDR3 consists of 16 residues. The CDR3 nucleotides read TGTGCCAGCAGTGAATATTCGGACAGGGCCAACACTGAAGCTTTCTTT. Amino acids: CASSEYSDRANTEAFF.

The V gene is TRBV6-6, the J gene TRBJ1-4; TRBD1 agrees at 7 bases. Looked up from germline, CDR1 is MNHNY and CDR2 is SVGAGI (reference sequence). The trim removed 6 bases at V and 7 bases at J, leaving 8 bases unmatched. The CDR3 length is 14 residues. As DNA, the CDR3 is TGTGCCAGCAGCCGACAGGGTGGGAGTGAAAAACTGTTTTTT. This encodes CASSRQGGSEKLFF.

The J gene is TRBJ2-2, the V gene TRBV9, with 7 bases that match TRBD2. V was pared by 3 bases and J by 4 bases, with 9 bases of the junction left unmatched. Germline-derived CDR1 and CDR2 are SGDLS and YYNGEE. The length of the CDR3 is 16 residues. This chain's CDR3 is CASSAQRDRPTGELFF. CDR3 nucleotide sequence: TGTGCCAGCAGCGCCCAGCGGGATCGCCCCACCGGGGAGCTGTTTTTT.

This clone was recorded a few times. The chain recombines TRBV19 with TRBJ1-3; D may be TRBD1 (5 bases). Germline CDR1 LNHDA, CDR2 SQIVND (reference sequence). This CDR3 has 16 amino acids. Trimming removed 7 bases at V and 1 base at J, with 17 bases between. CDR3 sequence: CASTLDSTLSGNTIYF. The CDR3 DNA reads TGTGCCAGTACCCTAGACAGCACTTTATCTGGAAACACCATATATTTT.

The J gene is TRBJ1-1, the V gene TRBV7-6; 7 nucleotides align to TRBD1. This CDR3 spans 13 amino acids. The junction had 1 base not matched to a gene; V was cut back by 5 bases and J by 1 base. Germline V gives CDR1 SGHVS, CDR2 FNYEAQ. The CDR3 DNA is TGTGCCAGCAGCCAGGGGGGGAACACTGAAGCTTTCTTT. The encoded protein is CASSQGGNTEAFF.

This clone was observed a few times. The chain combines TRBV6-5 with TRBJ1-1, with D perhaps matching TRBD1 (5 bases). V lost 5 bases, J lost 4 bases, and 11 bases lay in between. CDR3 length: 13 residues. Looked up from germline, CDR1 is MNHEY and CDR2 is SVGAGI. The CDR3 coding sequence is TGTGCCAGCAGTGATGTGGGACGCACTGAAGCTTTCTTT. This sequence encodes CASSDVGRTEAFF.

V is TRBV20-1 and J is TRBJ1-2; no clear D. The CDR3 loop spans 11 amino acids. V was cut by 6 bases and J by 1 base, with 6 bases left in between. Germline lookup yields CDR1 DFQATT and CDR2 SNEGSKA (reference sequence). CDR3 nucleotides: TGCAGTGCCACAGATAACTATGGCTACACCTTC. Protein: CSATDNYGYTF.

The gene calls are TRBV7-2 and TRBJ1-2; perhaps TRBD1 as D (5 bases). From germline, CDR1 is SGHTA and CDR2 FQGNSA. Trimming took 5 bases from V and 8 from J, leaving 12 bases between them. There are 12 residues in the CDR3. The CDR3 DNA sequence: TGTGCCAGCAGCCCTACGGGACTCGGCTACACCTTC. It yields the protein CASSPTGLGYTF.

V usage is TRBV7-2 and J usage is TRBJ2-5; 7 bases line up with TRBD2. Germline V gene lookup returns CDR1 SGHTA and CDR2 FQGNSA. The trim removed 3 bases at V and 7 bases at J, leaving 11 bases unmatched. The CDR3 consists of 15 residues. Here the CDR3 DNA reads TGTGCCAGCAGCTTTTTCTCTGGAGGGAGGGGGACCCAGTACTTC. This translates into CASSFFSGGRGTQYF.